This TCR beta chain was recorded in a study of CD4 T cells in relation to SARS-CoV-2 and coronaviruses. CD4+ T cells from unexposed donors were obtained before the COVID-19 pandemic (2011-2018). A remark on this clone: The antigen is not known.

Sequenced by immunoSEQ multiplex PCR; TCRdb stores in-frame clones only, minus some. In the table there are about 65,000 clones, 75% to 90% of which are singletons. Overall study findings and caveats: According to naive versus memory sequencing, detected responses are memory recall, not newly primed.

The source is a human donor in good health. Material for sequencing was memory CD4+ T cells from PBMCs.

The CDR3 DNA sequence: TGTGCCAGCAGCTTAGATGCGGGGGCACACAATGAGCAGTTCTTC. Translating gives CASSLDAGAHNEQFF. The V and J genes are TRBV7-2 and TRBJ2-1, with D tentatively TRBD2 (7 bases). Trimming shortened V by 1 base and J by 5 bases, and 12 bases separated the two germline ends. CDR1 is SGHTA and CDR2 is FQGNSA in the germline V gene. The CDR3 is made up of 15 amino acids. The whole variable domain, remainder taken from reference TRBV7-2 and TRBJ2-1, is GAGVSQSPSNKVTEKGKDVELRCDPISGHTALYWYRQSLGQGLEFLIYFQGNSAPDKSGLPSDRFSAERTGGSVSTLTIQRTQQEDSAVYLCASSLDAGAHNEQFFGPGTRLTVL.